These 9 T cell receptor beta chains were sequenced from one sample in a study of identical twins. TCRdb processed the 5' RACE reads anew with MiXCR; each CDR3 protein has one entry. The data contain 1.5 million to 2 million distinct CDR3 sequences, more than 30% of them seen just once; the ten biggest clones take up approximately 0.25%. Input material: cord blood. All receptors come from a newborn girl in good health.

This chain links TRBV12-3 or TRBV12-4 with TRBJ2-2; D uncertain. Trimming took 7 bases from V and 0 from J, leaving 21 bases between them. There are 18 residues in the CDR3. Here the CDR3 DNA reads TGTGCCAGCACCTTACGCCTCCCCTTAGCCTCGAACACCGGGGAGCTGTTTTTT. Translated: CASTLRLPLASNTGELFF.

This clonotype was observed a few times. This rearrangement joins TRBV27 to TRBJ2-5; D remains ambiguous. The germline V gene encodes CDR1 MNHEY and CDR2 SMNVEV (reference sequence). This CDR3 has 13 amino acids. The V end was cut by 5 bases, the J end by 4 bases, with 11 bases between. CDR3 nucleotides: TGTGCCAGCAGTCCTGGAAACGGAGAGACCCAGTACTTC. It specifies CASSPGNGETQYF.

The V call is TRBV5-1, the J call TRBJ1-2, with 8 bases fitting TRBD1. V lost 4 bases, J lost 4 bases, and 9 bases stayed unmatched. The germline gives CDR1 SGHRS, CDR2 YFSETQ. The CDR3 has 15 amino acids. The CDR3 DNA follows: TGCGCCAGCAGCCCCTCGACAGGGGCCGGCTATGGCTACACCTTC. Residues: CASSPSTGAGYGYTF.

This clonotype was seen only a few times. This rearrangement joins TRBV29-1 to TRBJ1-2; D perhaps matches TRBD1 (6 bases). The CDR3 has 15 amino acids. The germline gives CDR1 SQVTM, CDR2 ANQGSEA. The V end lost 2 bases, the J end lost 5 bases, and 18 bases lay between the germline ends. The CDR3 DNA reads TGCAGCGTTGAAAGGACCAGGGGAGCGCGTTATGGCTACACCTTC. This translates into CSVERTRGARYGYTF. The variable domain in full, completed from reference TRBV29-1 and TRBJ1-2, reads SAVISQKPSRDICQRGTSLTIQCQVDSQVTMMFWYRQQPGQSLTLIATANQGSEATYESGFVIDKFPISRPNLTFSTLTVSNMSPEDSSIYLCSVERTRGARYGYTFGSGTRLTVV.

On this clonotype: At one boundary the junction diverges from the germline segment, which might be a read error. This rearrangement joins TRBV5-1 to TRBJ2-4, with TRBD1 matching 7 bases. CDR1 SGHRS and CDR2 YFSETQ come from the germline V gene. The CDR3 has 16 residues. CDR3 loop: CASSLEAGGAKNIRYF. CDR3 bases: TGCGCCAGCAGCTTGGAGGCAGGGGGTGCCAAAAACATTCGGTACTTC.

Many counts were recorded for this clonotype. This chain uses TRBV24-1 with TRBJ2-3, with 7 bases that match TRBD1. V lost 4 bases and J lost 2; bases outside the gene matches: 11. Germline CDR1 and CDR2: KGHDR and SFDVKD. The CDR3 runs to 17 residues. The CDR3: CATSESTGDLSTDTQYF. In DNA, the CDR3 is TGTGCCACCAGTGAGTCCACAGGGGACCTCTCCACAGATACGCAGTATTTT.

For the CDR3, the DNA is TGCGCCAGCAGCTTCCAGGAGGGCTACGAGCAGTACTTC. Translation gives CASSFQEGYEQYF. The genes are TRBV5-1 and TRBJ2-7, with a weak D call TRBD2 (6 bases). This CDR3 has 13 amino acids. CDR1 SGHRS and CDR2 YFSETQ come from the germline V gene. Trimming took off 2 bases at V and 3 bases at J, with 9 bases between the two ends.

Regarding this clonotype: A junction end diverges from the germline sequence, so it may reflect a read error. The V and J genes are TRBV7-9 and TRBJ2-5; D not certain. TRBJ2-7 explains the end of the DNA better; the J call may be wrong. The germline CDR1 and CDR2 sequences are SEHNR and FQNEAQ (reference sequence). This CDR3 spans 11 amino acids. CDR3 region: CAISIRYEQYF. As DNA, the CDR3 is TGTGCCATCAGCATTCGTTACGAGCAGTACTTC.

In this sample, this clonotype turned up many times. The genes are TRBV4-2 and TRBJ2-3; unclear D gene. The V gene lost 0 bases and the J gene lost 0 bases, with 7 bases spanning the gap. Per germline, CDR1 LGHNA and CDR2 YNFKEQ. CDR3 size: 15 residues. Here the CDR3 reads CASSQDTVSTDTQYF. The CDR3 nucleotides read TGTGCCAGCAGCCAAGATACGGTTAGCACAGATACGCAGTATTTT.